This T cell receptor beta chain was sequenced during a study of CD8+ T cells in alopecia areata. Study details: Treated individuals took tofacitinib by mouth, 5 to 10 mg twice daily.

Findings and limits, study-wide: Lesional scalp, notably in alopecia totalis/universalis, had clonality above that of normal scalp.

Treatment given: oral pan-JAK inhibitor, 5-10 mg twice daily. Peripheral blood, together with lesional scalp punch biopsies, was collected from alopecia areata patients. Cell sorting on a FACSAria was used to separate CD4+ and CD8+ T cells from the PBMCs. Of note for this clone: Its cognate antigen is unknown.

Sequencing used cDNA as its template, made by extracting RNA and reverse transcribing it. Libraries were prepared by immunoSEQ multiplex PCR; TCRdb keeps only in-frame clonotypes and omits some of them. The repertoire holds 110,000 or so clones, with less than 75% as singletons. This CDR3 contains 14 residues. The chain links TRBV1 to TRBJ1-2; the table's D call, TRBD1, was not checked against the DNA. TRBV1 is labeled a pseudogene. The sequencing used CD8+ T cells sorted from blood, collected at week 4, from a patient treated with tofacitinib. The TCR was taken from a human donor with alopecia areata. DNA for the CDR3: TGCACCAGCAGCCGTCCGTCCAGGGCCCGCGGCTACACCTTC. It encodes CTSSRPSRARGYTF.